The 8 T cell receptor beta chains given below trace back to one sample, sequenced in a study of T cell responses to AZD1222 COVID-19 vaccine. TCRdb's copy holds only in-frame clones and misses some; the assay was immunoSEQ multiplex PCR. The data show about 140,000 clones, roughly 90% seen once. The sequencing here drew on peripheral blood, taken on day 0 of AZD1222 vaccination. These receptors all stem from an adult in good health.

About this clone itself: The same CDR3 also results from other DNA sequences found in this sample. The chain is built from TRBV28 and TRBJ1-3; D gene ambiguous. V lost 2 bases and J 0 bases, leaving 8 bases between the germline ends. CDR1 and CDR2 (germline): MDHEN, SYDVKM. This CDR3 is 15 amino acids long. CDR3 coding DNA: TGTGCCAGCAGTTTAGCCTCCTCCTCTGGAAACACCATATATTTT. It encodes CASSLASSSGNTIYF.

The chain recombines TRBV27 with TRBJ2-7; 7 positions agree with TRBD2. From germline, CDR1 is MNHEY and CDR2 SMNVEV (reference sequence). The length of the CDR3 is 13 residues. The trim removed 3 bases at V and 4 bases at J, leaving 3 bases unmatched. CDR3 nucleotides: TGTGCCAGCAGTTTGGTGCGGGGGTACGAGCAGTACTTC. Protein sequence: CASSLVRGYEQYF.

This clone was recorded only once. This sequence joins TRBV7-8 and TRBJ1-1; D is unresolved. Germline V gene lookup returns CDR1 SGHVS and CDR2 FQNEAQ. V was cut by 1 base and J by 3 bases, with 6 bases left in between. The CDR3 spans 13 residues. DNA of the CDR3: TGTGCCAGCAGCTTAGGGAGATACACTGAAGCTTTCTTT. Protein: CASSLGRYTEAFF.

J is TRBJ2-1 and V is TRBV7-2, with D maybe TRBD2 (7 bases). This CDR3 contains 15 residues. Trimming pared 5 bases from V and 3 bases from J, leaving 14 bases between. CDR1 and CDR2 from the germline V gene are SGHTA and FQGNSA. The CDR3 DNA reads TGTGCCAGCAGCCCGGGGGGCTCCGGCTACAATGAGCAGTTCTTC. This encodes CASSPGGSGYNEQFF.

Here the CDR3 reads CASSDGEASYEQYF. The CDR3 region has the DNA TGTGCCAGCTCCGACGGGGAAGCTTCCTACGAGCAGTACTTC. The V gene is TRBV2, the J gene TRBJ2-7; D perhaps matches TRBD2 (5 bases). Per the germline V gene, CDR1 is SNHLY and CDR2 is FYNNEI. The V and J ends lost 8 bases and 1 base respectively, with 15 bases between them. The CDR3 runs 14 residues.

The rearrangement uses TRBV23-1 and TRBJ2-2, with 8 bases that match TRBD2. TRBV23-1 counts as an open reading frame of uncertain function. This CDR3 contains 20 residues. V dropped 4 bases and J dropped 1; count of bases not matched to a gene: 17. CDR3 in DNA: TGCGCCAGCAGTCCCCCGTGGTGCAAGCGGGAGAAGGGGAACACCGGGGAGCTGTTTTTT. This codes for CASSPPWCKREKGNTGELFF.

The V call is TRBV2, the J call TRBJ2-5, with TRBD1 matching 10 bases. The trim removed 5 bases at V and 5 bases at J, leaving 11 bases unmatched. The CDR3 has 16 amino acids. Germline CDR1 and CDR2: SNHLY and FYNNEI. The CDR3 nucleotides read TGTGCCAGCAGTTTAAACCGGGACAGGGGTTGGGAGACCCAGTACTTC. It codes for CASSLNRDRGWETQYF.

The genes are TRBV27 and TRBJ1-2; TRBD1 is a possible D gene (6 bases). Germline assignment: CDR1 MNHEY and CDR2 SMNVEV (reference sequence). This CDR3 region has 16 residues. Trimming removed 0 bases from V and 8 bases from J, with 19 bases in between. The CDR3 DNA follows: TGTGCCAGCAGTTTATCCCCTCGACAGGCCTCCATGGGCTACACCTTC. Its protein is CASSLSPRQASMGYTF.